Sequencing of this T cell receptor beta chain was carried out in a study of blood T cell repertoires in COVID-19. Study-level information: Acute-phase and convalescent COVID-19 samples originated in the United States, Italy and Spain. PBMCs, B-cell-depleted T cells, or T cells were the source of the cDNA or gDNA that made up the material.

In the study's own analysis: Scientists estimated how many nucleated cells there were by amplifying reference gene primers. Profiled with immunoSEQ multiplex PCR; TCRdb holds only in-frame clones, not every one. That table gives V, J and clone size, and the DNA gave D and trimming. Among roughly 73,000 clones listed, more than 80% were seen once. CDR1 is SGHAT, CDR2 FQNNGV, per germline. The V end lost 3 bases, the J end lost 3 bases, and 8 bases lay between the germline ends. The CDR3 length is 13 residues. The TCR originated in a woman between 65 and 79 years old with acute or convalescent COVID-19. The chain combines TRBV11-2 with TRBJ1-1; no reliable D call. Sequencing used peripheral blood. CDR3 region: CASSFLADTEAFF. CDR3 nucleotide sequence: TGTGCCAGCAGCTTTTTGGCGGACACTGAAGCTTTCTTT.